These 3 T cell receptor beta chains originate from one sample sequenced in a study of T cell clonality in common variable immunodeficiency (dated by TCRdb to the mid-2010s). The paper's findings and limits, for the study overall: CVID TCRbeta sequences reportedly showed fewer deletions and N-nucleotide insertions and lacked highly modified clones with 13 or more V deletions.

Libraries were constructed by the immunoSEQ multiplex PCR assay. This immuneACCESS table, as held by TCRdb, lists in-frame sequences with V and J called but not all clones. Of the missing ones, under half trace to an unresolved V gene in checked studies; the others have no known cause. In this sample, thousands of clones appear, none counted once only. The ten largest account for roughly 5% of the sample. No antigen has been identified for these receptors. The sample was peripheral blood mononuclear cells. All receptors derive from a human donor with common variable immunodeficiency.

Of note for this clone: The missing CDR3 end, 3 residues past where the read stops, is filled in from the germline J gene. The chain joins TRBV6-1 to TRBJ2-3; D remains unclear. The germline V and J ends were trimmed by 6 bases and 0 bases, with 16 bases remaining between them. Germline CDR1 and CDR2: MNHNS and SASEGT. The CDR3 consists of 16 residues. The CDR3 sequence is CASRERATISTDTQYF. CDR3 bases read: TGTGCCAGCAGAGAAAGGGCTACGATTAGCACAGATACG.

In its sample, this clone was seen a few times. Read sequence stops 3 residues before the CDR3 end, and the germline J gene provides the missing end. The genes are TRBV19 and TRBJ2-6; no reliable D call. V lost 7 bases, J lost 0 bases, and 19 bases lay in between. CDR3 size: 18 residues. Germline lookup yields CDR1 LNHDA and CDR2 SQIVND (reference sequence). CDR3 amino acids: CASNNWVWNSSGANVLTF. The DNA read from the CDR3 is TGTGCCAGTAACAACTGGGTCTGGAACAGCTCTGGGGCCAACGTC.

This clone was counted between two and nine times. The read terminates 3 residues before the CDR3 end, so the remaining end is supplied by the germline J gene. The chain has TRBV19 and TRBJ1-2; D is ambiguous. The length of the CDR3 is 14 residues. V lost 4 bases, J lost 3 bases, and 12 bases lay in between. Per germline, CDR1 LNHDA and CDR2 SQIVND (reference sequence). CDR3 protein: CASSTSIGDYGYTF. Partial CDR3 DNA: TGTGCCAGTAGTACCTCGATCGGGGACTATGGC.